This T cell receptor (beta chain) was captured by sequencing in a study of shared clonotypes between healthy human individuals. The study's findings and limits: Specimens sampled were limited to blood, with tissue repertoires likely differing. Generation probabilities were higher for clonotypes shared across all four sorted-subset donors than for unshared ones. With a handful of donors compared, 4% to 5.5% of naive CD4 clonotypes were shared.

Naive-designated CD8 cells lacked CD45RO, were positively enriched for CCR7, and omitted terminally differentiated effector memory CD45RA+ cells. The ends were cut back, 4 bases at V and 10 bases at J, with 21 bases in the middle. The CDR3 covers 15 residues. Germline loops: CDR1 SGHNT, CDR2 YYREEE (reference sequence). Per the study methods: ImmunoSEQ yielded junction-only sequences lacking quality scores, so filtering differed. Sequenced by immunoSEQ multiplex PCR; TCRdb stores in-frame clones only, minus some. Clone size and the V and J calls come from that table; the DNA yielded D and trimming. The sample lists about 2,100,000 clones; about 93% were seen once. Note on this clone: Its target is not known.

The origin of this receptor is a young man in good health. Some clones in this sample may be carry-over from other donors' samples. Sequenced sample: naive CD8+ T cells from PBMCs. The chain employs TRBV5-4 and TRBJ2-1; the D gene is possibly TRBD2 (5 bases). The DNA of the CDR3 is TGTGCCAGCAGCAACCGGGATGTAGGAAGGAACGAGCAGTTCTTC. Amino acid sequence: CASSNRDVGRNEQFF.